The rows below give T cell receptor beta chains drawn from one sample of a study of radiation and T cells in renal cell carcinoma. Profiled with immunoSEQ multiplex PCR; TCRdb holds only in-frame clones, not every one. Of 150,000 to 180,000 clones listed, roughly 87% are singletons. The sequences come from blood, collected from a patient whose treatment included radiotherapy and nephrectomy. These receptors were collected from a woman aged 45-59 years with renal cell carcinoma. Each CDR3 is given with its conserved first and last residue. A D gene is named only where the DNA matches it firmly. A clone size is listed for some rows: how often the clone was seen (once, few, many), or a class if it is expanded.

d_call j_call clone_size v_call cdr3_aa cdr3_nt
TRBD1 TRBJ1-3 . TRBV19 CASSYLGTGRNTIYF TGTGCCAGTAGTTACCTGGGGACAGGGCGAAACACCATATATTTT
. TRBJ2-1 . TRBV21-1 CASSKVQANEQFF TGTGCCAGCAGCAAAGTGCAGGCCAATGAGCAGTTCTTC
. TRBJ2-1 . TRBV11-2 CASSLGLATEQFF TGTGCCAGCAGCTTAGGGCTGGCGACTGAGCAGTTCTTC
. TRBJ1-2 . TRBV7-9 CASSLESDVGYGYTF TGTGCCAGCAGCTTAGAGTCGGACGTCGGATATGGCTACACCTTC
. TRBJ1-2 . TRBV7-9 CASSSRDVFPYGYTF TGTGCCAGCAGCTCCCGGGACGTCTTCCCTTATGGCTACACCTTC
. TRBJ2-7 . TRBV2 CASTQETASSSYEQYF TGTGCCAGCACTCAGGAGACGGCTTCTAGCTCCTACGAGCAGTACTTC
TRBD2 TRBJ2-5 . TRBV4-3 CASSQDLAGGKETQYF TGCGCCAGCAGCCAAGATCTAGCGGGGGGAAAAGAGACCCAGTACTTC
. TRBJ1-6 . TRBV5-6 CASSFTVSSYNSPLHF TGTGCCAGCAGCTTCACGGTATCCTCCTATAATTCACCCCTCCACTTT
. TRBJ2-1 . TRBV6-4 CASSDSGGPSNEQFF TGTGCCAGCAGTGACTCGGGGGGGCCAAGCAATGAGCAGTTCTTC
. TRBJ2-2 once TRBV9 CASSVVEGTGELFF TGTGCCAGCAGCGTAGTTGAGGGCACCGGGGAGCTGTTTTTT
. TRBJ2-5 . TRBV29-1 CSVTEGGQETQYF TGCAGCGTCACGGAGGGGGGACAAGAGACCCAGTACTTC
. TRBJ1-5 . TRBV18 CASSPTTLGPGDSNQPQHF TGTGCCAGCTCCCCAACAACTCTAGGGCCGGGGGATAGCAATCAGCCCCAGCATTTT
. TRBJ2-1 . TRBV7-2 CASSSGDSYNEQFF TGTGCCAGCAGCTCCGGGGATTCCTACAATGAGCAGTTCTTC
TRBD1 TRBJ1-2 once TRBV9 CASSRSRDRKTTTNYGYTF TGTGCCAGCAGCAGATCCCGGGACAGAAAGACAACCACTAACTATGGCTACACCTTC
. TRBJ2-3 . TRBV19 CASSHLTASSTDTQYF TGTGCCAGTAGTCACTTGACAGCTTCTAGCACAGATACGCAGTATTTT
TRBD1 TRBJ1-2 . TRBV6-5 CASSNLTGNGYTF TGTGCCAGCAGCAACCTGACAGGGAATGGCTACACCTTC
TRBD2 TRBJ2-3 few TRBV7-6 CASSPSGYTQYF TGTGCCAGCAGCCCTAGCGGTTATACGCAGTATTTT
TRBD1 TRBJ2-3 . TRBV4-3 CASSQSPDRGTDDTQYF TGCGCCAGCAGCCAATCCCCCGACAGGGGGACTGATGATACGCAGTATTTT
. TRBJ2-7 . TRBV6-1 CASKQSQGHEQYF TGTGCCAGCAAACAATCCCAGGGCCACGAGCAGTACTTC
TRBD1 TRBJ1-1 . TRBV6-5 CASSSTGMNTEAFF TGTGCCAGCAGTTCGACAGGGATGAACACTGAAGCTTTCTTT
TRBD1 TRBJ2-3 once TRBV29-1 CSVGTGVTTDTQYF TGCAGCGTTGGGACAGGGGTCACCACAGATACGCAGTATTTT
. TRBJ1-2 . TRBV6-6 CASSYSRDEVRGYTF TGTGCCAGCAGTTACTCGAGGGACGAGGTTCGAGGCTACACCTTC